A selection of T cell receptor beta chains follows, all from one sample in a study of shared clonotypes between healthy human individuals. Assay used: immunoSEQ multiplex PCR; TCRdb lists only in-frame clones, some missing. Of around 2.5 million clones in the sample, 80% to 95% are singletons; the top ten hold about 0.34%. The sequencing input was naive CD4+ T cells from PBMCs. The receptors originated from a young man in good health. Some clones in this sample may be carry-over from other donors' samples. Each CDR3 is given with its conserved first and last residue. D genes are given only for firm matches. Only part of the rows carry a size: once, few, many, or a class if the clone is expanded.

TRBJ2-3,TRBV10-1,TRBD1,-,CASRSGTGTDTQYF,TGCGCCAGCAGATCCGGGACAGGGACTGATACGCAGTATTTT
TRBJ2-7,TRBV5-1,-,-,CASSFDGTPGSYEQYF,TGCGCCAGCAGCTTCGACGGGACCCCTGGGTCCTACGAGCAGTACTTC
TRBJ1-1,TRBV6-6,-,-,CASSYEGYTEAFF,TGTGCCAGCAGTTACGAGGGATACACTGAAGCTTTCTTT
TRBJ1-1,TRBV7-3,-,-,CASSPATAGPYSEAFF,TGTGCCAGCAGCCCTGCAACGGCGGGTCCATACTCTGAAGCTTTCTTT
TRBJ2-4,TRBV2,TRBD2,-,CASGEVAGGNIQYF,TGTGCCAGCGGGGAGGTAGCGGGAGGGAACATTCAGTACTTC
TRBJ2-7,TRBV9,-,-,CASSVAGQNSYEQYF,TGTGCCAGCAGCGTGGCAGGGCAAAACTCCTACGAGCAGTACTTC
TRBJ2-2,TRBV6-5,-,-,CASSQPGTGELFF,TGTGCCAGCAGTCAACCAGGGACCGGGGAGCTGTTTTTT
TRBJ2-1,TRBV19,TRBD2,once,CASRPVGTSGRNEQFF,TGTGCCAGTCGACCCGTCGGGACTAGCGGGCGAAATGAGCAGTTCTTC
TRBJ1-2,TRBV20-1,-,-,CSAIRAPGYTF,TGCAGTGCTATCAGGGCCCCTGGCTACACCTTC
TRBJ1-1,TRBV5-1,-,-,CASALSPLNTEAFF,TGCGCCAGCGCCCTCTCCCCTCTGAACACTGAAGCTTTCTTT
TRBJ1-1,TRBV11-2,-,-,CASSPRDVAFF,TGTGCCAGCAGCCCCAGGGACGTGGCTTTCTTT
TRBJ1-2,TRBV11-1,-,-,CASSLGRGLYTSGYTF,TGTGCCAGCAGCTTAGGACGAGGGTTGTACACGAGCGGCTACACCTTC
TRBJ1-1,TRBV5-4,-,-,CASRTLGDNTEAFF,TGTGCCAGCAGGACCCTCGGGGACAACACTGAAGCTTTCTTT
TRBJ2-7,TRBV7-9,TRBD1,-,CASSLTGTGDEQYF,TGTGCCAGCAGCTTGACCGGGACAGGGGACGAGCAGTACTTC
TRBJ2-1,TRBV11-2,-,-,CASSLGEQFF,TGTGCCAGCAGCTTAGGTGAGCAGTTCTTC
TRBJ1-2,TRBV6-5,-,-,CASSYRADRDYGYTF,TGTGCCAGCAGTTACAGGGCGGATCGCGACTATGGCTACACCTTC
TRBJ2-7,TRBV7-2,-,-,CASSHVGGGYEQYF,TGTGCCAGCAGCCACGTTGGAGGGGGCTACGAGCAGTACTTC
TRBJ1-4,TRBV19,-,-,CASSTSRARGEKLFF,TGTGCCAGTAGTACCAGCCGGGCGAGGGGAGAAAAACTGTTTTTT
TRBJ2-3,TRBV2,TRBD1,-,CASSTQGAGDTQYF,TGTGCCAGCAGTACACAGGGGGCAGGAGATACGCAGTATTTT
TRBJ2-1,TRBV6-5,TRBD2,-,CASRPPALLAGDFIF,TGTGCCAGCAGGCCGCCGGCCCTACTAGCGGGAGACTTTATCTTC
TRBJ2-6,TRBV19,-,once,CASYLSHSGANVLTF,TGTGCCAGTTACCTCTCCCACTCTGGGGCCAACGTCCTGACTTTC
TRBJ1-1,TRBV7-9,TRBD1,-,CASSLDRGQGASTEAFF,TGTGCCAGCAGCTTAGATAGGGGGCAGGGGGCTTCGACTGAAGCTTTCTTT
TRBJ1-5,TRBV19,-,-,CASSIDRDQPQHF,TGTGCCAGTAGTATTGATAGGGATCAGCCCCAGCATTTT
TRBJ2-7,TRBV2,TRBD1,-,CASSEALTGGFYEQYF,TGTGCCAGCAGTGAAGCGCTGACAGGGGGGTTCTACGAGCAGTACTTC
TRBJ1-5,TRBV7-9,-,-,CASSLDRVQGTQHF,TGTGCCAGCAGCTTAGACAGGGTGCAGGGGACCCAGCATTTT
TRBJ2-5,TRBV2,-,-,CASSEVALGETQYF,TGTGCCAGCAGTGAAGTCGCTTTGGGAGAGACCCAGTACTTC
TRBJ1-4,TRBV2,-,-,CASSGAGRGEKLFF,TGTGCCAGCAGTGGTGCAGGGCGGGGAGAAAAACTGTTTTTT
TRBJ2-5,TRBV6-5,TRBD1,-,CASSYQTTGTKTQYF,TGTGCCAGCAGTTACCAGACGACAGGGACAAAGACCCAGTACTTC
TRBJ2-2,TRBV29-1,TRBD2,few,CSALAGGTELFF,TGCAGCGCACTAGCGGGAGGGACGGAGCTGTTTTTT
TRBJ2-1,TRBV2,TRBD2,-,CASTLRGVGNEQFF,TGTGCCAGCACCCTACGGGGGGTGGGCAATGAGCAGTTCTTC
TRBJ1-5,TRBV28,TRBD1,-,CASSWATGEQPQHF,TGTGCCAGCAGCTGGGCCACAGGGGAACAGCCCCAGCATTTT
TRBJ1-5,TRBV19,-,-,CASSITILHQPQHF,TGTGCCAGTAGTATTACGATACTCCATCAGCCCCAGCATTTT
TRBJ2-7,TRBV28,TRBD1,-,CASTGTGTNYEQYF,TGTGCCAGCACCGGGACAGGAACTAACTACGAGCAGTACTTC
TRBJ2-7,TRBV27,-,-,CASSLSGQLKTRTRGTEQYF,TGTGCCAGCAGTTTATCGGGACAGCTAAAGACAAGGACTAGGGGCACCGAGCAGTACTTC
TRBJ1-1,TRBV29-1,-,few,CSVVVRGGTEAFF,TGCAGCGTTGTCGTTCGGGGTGGCACTGAAGCTTTCTTT
TRBJ1-5,TRBV5-1,-,-,CASSLQGGNQPQHF,TGCGCCAGCAGCTTGCAGGGTGGTAATCAGCCCCAGCATTTT
TRBJ2-3,TRBV7-9,TRBD2,-,CASSQTSGPANTQYF,TGTGCCAGCAGCCAGACTAGCGGACCTGCCAATACGCAGTATTTT
TRBJ2-2,TRBV7-3,-,-,CASSLNPASTGELFF,TGTGCCAGCAGCTTAAACCCAGCATCCACCGGGGAGCTGTTTTTT
TRBJ2-7,TRBV30,-,-,CAWQATYEQYF,TGTGCCTGGCAGGCTACCTACGAGCAGTACTTC
TRBJ2-3,TRBV5-1,-,-,CASSLASLDTQYF,TGCGCCAGCAGCTTGGCTAGCTTAGATACGCAGTATTTT
TRBJ2-7,TRBV29-1,-,-,CSVDPRTGPSTWDYEQYF,TGCAGCGTTGACCCACGTACGGGGCCATCCACATGGGACTACGAGCAGTACTTC
TRBJ2-3,TRBV28,TRBD2,-,CASRLAGGADTQYF,TGTGCCAGCAGATTAGCGGGAGGAGCAGATACGCAGTATTTT
TRBJ1-1,TRBV11-2,TRBD1,-,CASSSIPGQGHMNTEAFF,TGTGCCAGCAGCTCCATCCCGGGACAGGGCCACATGAACACTGAAGCTTTCTTT
TRBJ2-3,TRBV6-4,-,-,CASSDLLGGSADTQYF,TGTGCCAGCAGTGATCTCCTGGGCGGGTCGGCAGATACGCAGTATTTT
TRBJ1-5,TRBV6-6,TRBD1,-,CASRGSGGWNQPQHF,TGTGCCAGCAGAGGCTCAGGGGGTTGGAATCAGCCCCAGCATTTT
TRBJ2-7,TRBV2,-,-,CASRNYEQYF,TGTGCCAGCAGAAACTACGAGCAGTACTTC
TRBJ2-3,TRBV7-3,TRBD2,-,CASSLMGAGGGASTDTQYF,TGTGCCAGCAGCTTAATGGGAGCGGGAGGCGGGGCTAGCACAGATACGCAGTATTTT
TRBJ1-5,TRBV7-6,-,-,CASSLGWGRNQPQHF,TGTGCCAGCAGCTTAGGGTGGGGCCGTAATCAGCCCCAGCATTTT
TRBJ2-3,TRBV6-1,TRBD2,-,CASSRGGAGTDTQYF,TGTGCCAGCAGTCGGGGGGGGGCGGGCACAGATACGCAGTATTTT
TRBJ2-6,TRBV19,-,-,CASSIGPFGANVLTF,TGTGCCAGTAGTATAGGGCCGTTCGGGGCCAACGTCCTGACTTTC
TRBJ1-2,TRBV5-1,-,-,CASSLARSTGRYTF,TGCGCCAGCAGCTTGGCCCGGAGTACAGGACGGTACACCTTC
TRBJ1-5,TRBV28,TRBD1,-,CAIGQEDQPQHF,TGTGCCATCGGACAGGAGGATCAGCCCCAGCATTTT
TRBJ2-7,TRBV19,TRBD2,-,CASSRASGETYEQYF,TGTGCCAGTAGCAGGGCTAGCGGGGAAACTTACGAGCAGTACTTC
TRBJ1-3,TRBV5-8,-,-,CASPLGLGLDTIYF,TGTGCCAGCCCCTTAGGGCTCGGCCTGGACACCATATATTTT
TRBJ2-5,TRBV28,-,-,CASSGTFQETQYF,TGTGCCAGCAGCGGGACTTTCCAAGAGACCCAGTACTTC
TRBJ2-7,TRBV28,-,-,CASSPGVLGSHEQYF,TGTGCCAGCAGTCCCGGGGTCCTGGGCTCCCACGAGCAGTACTTC
TRBJ1-1,TRBV7-2,-,-,CASSLIGETTEAFF,TGTGCCAGCAGCTTAATAGGGGAGACCACTGAAGCTTTCTTT
TRBJ2-3,TRBV7-3,TRBD2,-,CASSPAAGGPSPTDTQYF,TGTGCCAGCAGCCCAGCGGCGGGAGGGCCGTCCCCCACAGATACGCAGTATTTT
TRBJ2-2,TRBV5-3,-,-,CARSKTAVVVSGELFF,TGTGCCAGAAGCAAGACCGCGGTCGTGGTCTCCGGGGAGCTGTTTTTT
TRBJ1-2,TRBV28,TRBD1,-,CASSGQGARGYGYTF,TGTGCCAGCAGCGGACAGGGGGCGCGGGGCTATGGCTACACCTTC